These T cell receptor beta chains were read from a single sample in a study of T cell responses to AZD1222 COVID-19 vaccine. The method was immunoSEQ multiplex PCR; TCRdb's version includes in-frame clones alone and lacks a portion of them. The sample contains some 170,000 clones, 90% to 95% of which appear only once. The specimen comprised peripheral blood, sampled 28 days after the second AZD1222 dose. The receptor source for this set is an adult who received the AZD1222 COVID-19 vaccine. CDR3s include the opening cysteine and the closing phenylalanine or tryptophan. The D gene is left open where the match is weak. Clone size is not always given. Where it is, it says once, few, many or a class for expanded clones.

D | size | J | length | V | CDR3 | DNA
NA | NA | TRBJ2-5 | 14 | TRBV27 | CASSPSQGGETQYF | TGTGCCAGCAGTCCCTCCCAGGGGGGGGAGACCCAGTACTTC
NA | NA | TRBJ1-5 | 13 | TRBV20-1 | CSASQGASQPQHF | TGCAGTGCTAGTCAAGGCGCAAGCCAGCCCCAGCATTTT
NA | once | TRBJ2-5 | 14 | TRBV5-1 | CASGEGAPQETQYF | TGCGCCAGCGGGGAAGGGGCCCCCCAAGAGACCCAGTACTTC
NA | NA | TRBJ2-1 | 14 | TRBV9 | CASSVREAYNEQFF | TGTGCCAGCAGCGTCAGGGAGGCCTACAATGAGCAGTTCTTC
NA | NA | TRBJ1-1 | 15 | TRBV6-6 | CASSYLTETYTEAFF | TGTGCCAGCAGTTATTTGACAGAAACCTACACTGAAGCTTTCTTT
TRBD1 | NA | TRBJ1-5 | 15 | TRBV6-6 | CASSYGDSRHQPQHF | TGTGCCAGCAGTTATGGGGACAGCCGACATCAGCCCCAGCATTTT
NA | few | TRBJ2-7 | 10 | TRBV6-5 | CASSAYEQYF | TGTGCCAGCAGCGCCTACGAGCAGTACTTC
TRBD1 | NA | TRBJ1-2 | 13 | TRBV5-4 | CASSLDRGHGYTF | TGTGCCAGCAGCTTGGACAGGGGACATGGCTACACCTTC
NA | NA | TRBJ2-1 | 12 | TRBV20-1 | CSASPSYAEQFF | TGCAGTGCTAGTCCCTCCTATGCTGAGCAGTTCTTC
NA | NA | TRBJ1-2 | 15 | TRBV18 | CASSPPISGDYGYTF | TGTGCCAGCTCACCACCTATATCGGGGGACTATGGCTACACCTTC